Listed below are T cell receptor beta chains from one sample, sequenced in a study of blood T cell repertoires in COVID-19. Some clones are missing from TCRdb's copy, which holds only in-frame ones; the method was immunoSEQ multiplex PCR. The sample carries around 700,000 clones, approximately 90% recorded once. The sample comprised peripheral blood. The receptors come from a woman aged 18-29 years with acute or convalescent COVID-19. The CDR3 runs from the conserved cysteine through the conserved F or W. The D gene is left open where the match is weak. Size tells how often a clone was seen (once, few, many) or the class of an expanded clone, and some rows leave it out.

d_gene,v_gene,abundance,j_gene,CDR3nt,CDR3aa
TRBD1,TRBV19,-,TRBJ1-3,TGTGCCAGTAGGGAATTCCAGGGGGCCAGAGGAAACACCATATATTTT,CASREFQGARGNTIYF
-,TRBV18,-,TRBJ1-1,TGTGCCAGCTCCCAACAGTGGAACACTGAAGCTTTCTTT,CASSQQWNTEAFF
-,TRBV28,-,TRBJ1-4,TGTGCCAGCAGAGATACTCCCGCAACTAATGAAAAACTGTTTTTT,CASRDTPATNEKLFF
-,TRBV15,-,TRBJ1-2,TGTGCCACCAGCAGCTTAAACTATGGCTACACCTTC,CATSSLNYGYTF
TRBD1,TRBV7-4,-,TRBJ1-2,TGTGCCAGCAGTTGGGTCGGGACAGGGGGTTCTCTTAACTATGGCTACACCTTC,CASSWVGTGGSLNYGYTF
-,TRBV5-1,-,TRBJ2-3,TGCGCCAGCAGCTTGGTTGGAGGGCACACAGATACGCAGTATTTT,CASSLVGGHTDTQYF
TRBD1,TRBV4-1,-,TRBJ2-1,TGCGCCAGCAGCCAAGTGGGGACAGCTCGTAGCTCCTACAATGAGCAGTTCTTC,CASSQVGTARSSYNEQFF
-,TRBV5-1,many,TRBJ2-3,TGCGCCAGCAGCGCTCCTATTGACACAGATACGCAGTATTTT,CASSAPIDTDTQYF
TRBD1,TRBV5-4,-,TRBJ1-2,TGTGCCAGCAGCTTCGGGACAGGGGAGGGGAGAGGCTACACCTTC,CASSFGTGEGRGYTF
-,TRBV19,-,TRBJ1-3,TGTGCCAGTAGCACAGGGCGAGGAAACACCATATATTTT,CASSTGRGNTIYF
TRBD1,TRBV19,-,TRBJ2-3,TGTGCCAGTAGTCTTAGGACAGGGGGCACAGATACGCAGTATTTT,CASSLRTGGTDTQYF
-,TRBV19,-,TRBJ1-1,TGTGCCATCGACGACGGGGTCGGGACTGAAGCTTTCTTT,CAIDDGVGTEAFF
-,TRBV19,-,TRBJ1-5,TGTGCCAGTAACTTAAAAGTTACAGAAAATCAGCCCCAGCATTTT,CASNLKVTENQPQHF
TRBD2,TRBV30,-,TRBJ2-2,TGTGGAGTTTGGCTAGCGGGCACCGGGGAGCTGTTTTTT,CGVWLAGTGELFF
-,TRBV15,-,TRBJ1-5,TGTGCCACCAGCAGAGATACGGGAGGGCCCCAGCATTTT,CATSRDTGGPQHF
-,TRBV7-9,-,TRBJ1-1,TGTGCCAGCAGCCCCAGTACAGGGATGGCTGAAGCTTTCTTT,CASSPSTGMAEAFF
TRBD1,TRBV19,-,TRBJ1-2,TGTGCCAGTAGTGTACAACAGGGGGCGTACGGCTACACCTTC,CASSVQQGAYGYTF
-,TRBV5-4,-,TRBJ1-1,TGTGCCAGCAGCTTGGCCGGTGGTTTCGGGAGAACGAACACTGAAGCTTTCTTT,CASSLAGGFGRTNTEAFF
TRBD1,TRBV29-1,-,TRBJ1-2,TGCAGCGTTTCCCAAGGACAGGGGACGATTAACTATGGCTACACCTTC,CSVSQGQGTINYGYTF
-,TRBV27,few,TRBJ1-2,TGTGCCAGCAGTATGACAGTACATCCGTCTGAGAGCTACACCTTC,CASSMTVHPSESYTF
TRBD2,TRBV7-9,-,TRBJ2-3,TGTGCCAGCAGCTTAGGACTAGCGGGGGGGCTCGGAGATACGCAGTATTTT,CASSLGLAGGLGDTQYF
TRBD1,TRBV14,once,TRBJ2-1,TGTGCCAGCAGCCAAGGAGGGGGCGATGAGCAGTTCTTC,CASSQGGGDEQFF
-,TRBV6-5,-,TRBJ1-1,TGTGCCAGCAGTTCCGGGAGGGGCACTGAAGCTTTCTTT,CASSSGRGTEAFF
TRBD1,TRBV25-1,-,TRBJ2-1,TGTGCCAGCAGTGCCCCCTGGGCGGGACAGGGGACAAATGAGCAGTTCTTC,CASSAPWAGQGTNEQFF
TRBD2,TRBV3-1/TRBV3-2,-,TRBJ2-3,TGTGCCAGCAGCCAAGACCCCTGGGCGGGGGGAGTAGATACGCAGTATTTT,CASSQDPWAGGVDTQYF
-,TRBV5-1,-,TRBJ1-1,TGCGCCAGCAGCTCGGGGGGGAGCACTGAAGCTTTCTTT,CASSSGGSTEAFF
TRBD2,TRBV6-4,-,TRBJ2-2,TGTGCCAGCAGTGAAGGGACTAGCGGTAACACCGGGGAGCTGTTTTTT,CASSEGTSGNTGELFF
TRBD1,TRBV5-1,-,TRBJ2-7,TGCGCCAGCAGCATCCTGACGGCAGGGGGCGTACACGAGCAGTACTTC,CASSILTAGGVHEQYF
TRBD2,TRBV19,-,TRBJ2-4,TGTGCCAGTAGTAGAGAGACTAGCGCCAAAAACATTCAGTACTTC,CASSRETSAKNIQYF
-,TRBV2,-,TRBJ1-2,TGTGCCAGCAACTTGGCCGCGGGGTACACCTTC,CASNLAAGYTF
-,TRBV7-8,once,TRBJ1-5,TGTGCCAGCAGCTTAGAAGGCAGACTCTTCAATCAGCCCCAGCATTTT,CASSLEGRLFNQPQHF
TRBD1,TRBV6-5,-,TRBJ1-1,TGTGCCAGCAAGTACAGGGGGAGTGAAGCTTTCTTT,CASKYRGSEAFF
-,TRBV21-1,-,TRBJ1-2,TGTGCCAGCAGCAAATCCCCCGGGGGGGAGATGGACTATGGCTACACCTTC,CASSKSPGGEMDYGYTF
TRBD1,TRBV19,-,TRBJ1-2,TGTGCCAGTAGTACTCTGCCGGGACAGGGCTATGGCTACACCTTC,CASSTLPGQGYGYTF
-,TRBV2,-,TRBJ1-5,TGTGCCAGCAGCCGGGACTTCAATCAGCCCCAGCATTTT,CASSRDFNQPQHF
-,TRBV7-9,-,TRBJ1-2,TGTGCCAGCAGGAATGACAGAAACTATGGCTACACCTTC,CASRNDRNYGYTF
-,TRBV6-1,few,TRBJ2-1,TGTGCCAGCAGTGAATGGTCGGGGACAAATGAGCAGTTCTTC,CASSEWSGTNEQFF
TRBD1,TRBV4-1,few,TRBJ1-2,TGCGCCAGCAGCCACTCCCGGGACAGGGGGCCCGGCTATGGCTACACCTTC,CASSHSRDRGPGYGYTF